This T cell receptor (beta chain) is drawn from a study of T cell changes during pregnancy in multiple sclerosis. V lost 1 base and J 5 bases, leaving 14 bases between the germline ends. CDR1 and CDR2 (germline): LGHNA, YSLEER. The CDR3 consists of 15 residues. This clone was counted between two and nine times. Profiling relied on immunoSEQ multiplex PCR, and the TCRdb table lists in-frame clones only, not all of them. The data contain tens of thousands of clones, about 90% of them singletons. The clonotype originates from a female donor in good health, enrolled as a control in a pregnancy study. The chain has TRBV4-3 and TRBJ1-1; a weak D match, TRBD1 (6 bases). This material consisted of CD4+ T cells from peripheral blood mononuclear cells, taken in the third trimester of pregnancy. This chain's CDR3 is CASSQGPGRGTEAFF. The DNA for the CDR3 is TGCGCCAGCAGCCAAGGTCCAGGGAGGGGGACTGAAGCTTTCTTT.